This T cell receptor (beta chain) was recorded in a study of T cell repertoires in cytomegalovirus infection. Study at large: Based on public TCR beta signatures, there were indications of CMV infection and of a matching HLA type.

Trimming left V 5 bases short and J 7 bases short, with 12 bases between. This CDR3 is 13 amino acids long. Germline loops: CDR1 LNHNV, CDR2 YYDKDF (reference sequence). MiXCR, applied by TCRdb to the reads, yields one record per CDR3 protein. The sample contains fewer than 550,000 distinct CDR3 sequences, about a third of which appear only once. This clonotype has just a few counts. The sample taken for sequencing was PBMCs. This receptor was taken from a human donor in good health (CMV status not recorded). Some clones in this sample may be carry-over from other donors' samples. The chain recombines TRBV15 with TRBJ1-5, with D unresolved. CDR3 sequence: CATSRIIWQPQHF. The DNA for the CDR3 is TGTGCCACCAGCCGGATCATTTGGCAGCCCCAGCATTTT.